Below are 7 T cell receptor beta chains sequenced from a single sample in a study of beta chain features in type 1 diabetes. Expressed TCRB transcripts were sequenced because the entire RNA isolate underwent reverse transcription. Generated by immunoSEQ multiplex PCR, the TCRdb table keeps only in-frame clones and is missing some. The data contain over 300,000 clones, roughly 8% of them singletons. Sequencing was performed on central memory CD4+ T cells from blood. All receptors derive from a woman between 18 and 30 years old in good health.

This clone was observed a few times. The rearrangement joins TRBV11-2 to TRBJ2-1; D remains ambiguous. V shed 5 bases and J shed 7 bases, with 21 bases lying between them. Germline assignment: CDR1 SGHAT and CDR2 FQNNGV. The CDR3 contains 16 residues. The CDR3, as DNA: TGTGCCAGCAGCCCCTCCGCTACATATAGTGGAAATGAGCAGTTCTTC. It codes for CASSPSATYSGNEQFF.

Turning to this clone: This sample also contains other DNA sequences that code for the same CDR3. V and J are TRBV15 and TRBJ1-2, with D uncertain. With 0 bases removed from V and 2 bases from J, the gap between germline ends came to 4 bases. The CDR3 length is 13 residues. In germline, CDR1 is LNHNV, CDR2 YYDKDF (reference sequence). The CDR3 protein is CATSRDLNYGYTF. The CDR3 DNA reads TGTGCCACCAGCAGAGATTTAAACTATGGCTACACCTTC.

The V call is TRBV5-4, the J call TRBJ2-7; 9 nucleotides match TRBD2. The V segment lost 3 bases and the J segment 3 bases; nucleotides outside the gene matches: 19. The CDR3 loop spans 19 amino acids. Germline V gene data show CDR1 as SGHNT and CDR2 as YYREEE (reference sequence). Written as DNA, the CDR3 is TGTGCCAGCAGCTCACGGCGCGGGGGTAGCGGGAGTGGACTCTACGAGCAGTACTTC. Translating it yields CASSSRRGGSGSGLYEQYF.

This clone has just a few counts. The chain uses TRBV19 and TRBJ2-1; the D is unclear. CDR1 is LNHDA, CDR2 SQIVND, per germline (reference sequence). V was cut by 3 bases and J by 3 bases, with 9 bases left in between. The CDR3 is 14 residues long. The CDR3: CASSILGYYNEQFF. The CDR3 DNA is TGTGCCAGTAGTATTTTAGGCTACTACAATGAGCAGTTCTTC.

V gene TRBV9 combines with J gene TRBJ1-2; the D gene is possibly TRBD1 (6 bases). V gave up 3 bases and J gave up 2 bases, with 11 bases separating them. Germline-derived CDR1 and CDR2 are SGDLS and YYNGEE. The CDR3 contains 14 residues. This CDR3 is CASSAPGTNYGYTF. CDR3 sequence (DNA): TGTGCCAGCAGCGCTCCCGGGACAAACTATGGCTACACCTTC.

This clone has more than one count but fewer than ten. The gene calls are TRBV4-3 and TRBJ2-7; possibly TRBD1 for D (7 bases). V lost 2 bases and J 3 bases, leaving 14 bases between the germline ends. The CDR3 is made up of 15 amino acids. The germline gives CDR1 LGHNA, CDR2 YSLEER. CDR3 region: CASSQSGAGGYEQYF. The CDR3 DNA reads TGCGCCAGCAGCCAATCGGGGGCAGGGGGCTACGAGCAGTACTTC.

This clone came up many times. The rearrangement links TRBV5-4 to TRBJ1-2; D gene ambiguous. Trimming took off 4 bases at V and 1 base at J, with 5 bases between the two ends. Germline V gene lookup returns CDR1 SGHNT and CDR2 YYREEE (reference sequence). CDR3 length equals 12 residues. The CDR3 nucleotides read TGTGCCAGCAGCACCGATAACTATGGCTACACCTTC. This codes for CASSTDNYGYTF.